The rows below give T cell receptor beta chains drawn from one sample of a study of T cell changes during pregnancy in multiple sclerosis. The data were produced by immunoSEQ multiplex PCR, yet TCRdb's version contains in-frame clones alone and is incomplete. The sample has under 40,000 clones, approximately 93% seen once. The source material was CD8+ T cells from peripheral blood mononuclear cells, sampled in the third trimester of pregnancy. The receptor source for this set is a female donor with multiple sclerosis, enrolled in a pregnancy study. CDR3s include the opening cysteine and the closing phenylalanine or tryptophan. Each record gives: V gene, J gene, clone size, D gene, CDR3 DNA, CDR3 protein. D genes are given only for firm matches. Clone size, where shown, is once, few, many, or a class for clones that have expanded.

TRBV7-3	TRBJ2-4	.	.	TGTGCCAGCAGCTTCGGGGGTGCGAACATTCAGTACTTC	CASSFGGANIQYF
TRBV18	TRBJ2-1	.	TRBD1	TGTGCCAGCTCTGGGACAGGGGGTATTGGTGAGCAGTTCTTC	CASSGTGGIGEQFF
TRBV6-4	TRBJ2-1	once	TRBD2	TGTGCCAGCAGTGTAGCGGGGGGTAACAATGAGCAGTTCTTC	CASSVAGGNNEQFF
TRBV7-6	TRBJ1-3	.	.	TGTGCCAGCAGCTTTAAAGAACCGGCAGCGGGTTTATTAGACACCATATATTTT	CASSFKEPAAGLLDTIYF
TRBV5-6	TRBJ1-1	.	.	TGTGCCAGCAACTCGAACACTGAAGCTTTCTTT	CASNSNTEAFF
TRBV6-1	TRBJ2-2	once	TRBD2	TGTGCCGTCCCGCTAGCGGGGGGGGGAACCGGGGAGCTGTTTTTT	CAVPLAGGGTGELFF
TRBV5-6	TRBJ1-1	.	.	TGTGCCAGCAGTTACGGGGAGGGCACTGAAGCTTTCTTT	CASSYGEGTEAFF
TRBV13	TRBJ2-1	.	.	TGTGCCAGCAGCCCCCGACTGCGCAATGAGCAGTTCTTC	CASSPRLRNEQFF
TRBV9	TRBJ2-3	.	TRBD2	TGTGCCAGCAGCCGGGGGGGGTCAGATACGCAGTATTTT	CASSRGGSDTQYF
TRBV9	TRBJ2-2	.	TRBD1	TGTGCCAGCAGCGAACCTTTCTCGGGACAGGGGGTCAACACCGGGGAGCTGTTTTTT	CASSEPFSGQGVNTGELFF
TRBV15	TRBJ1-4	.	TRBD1	TGTGCCACTACCCCGGGACAGGGAAATGAAAAACTGTTTTTT	CATTPGQGNEKLFF
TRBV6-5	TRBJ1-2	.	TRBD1	TGTGCCAGCAGCGGACAGGGTAACTATGGCTACACCTTC	CASSGQGNYGYTF
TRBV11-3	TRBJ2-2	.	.	TGTGCCAGCAGCTTAGAGGGGGCGACGAACACCGGGGAGCTGTTTTTT	CASSLEGATNTGELFF
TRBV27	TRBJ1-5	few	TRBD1	TGTGCCAGCAGTACCCGACAGGGGCGATTCAATCAGCCCCAGCATTTT	CASSTRQGRFNQPQHF
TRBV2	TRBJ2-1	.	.	TGTGCCAGCCGCCCGAGGAATGAGCAGTTCTTC	CASRPRNEQFF
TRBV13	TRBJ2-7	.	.	TGTGCCAGCAGCCATAGGGGCAGAGCCTCCTACGAGCAGTACTTC	CASSHRGRASYEQYF
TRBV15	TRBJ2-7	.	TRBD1	TGTGCCACCAGCCGCCGGGACAGGCTTTACGAGCAGTACTTC	CATSRRDRLYEQYF
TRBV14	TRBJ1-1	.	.	TGTGCCAGCAGCCAAGTTTCGGGGGATCTCGCTGAAGCTTTCTTT	CASSQVSGDLAEAFF
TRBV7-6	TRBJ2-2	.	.	TGTGCCAGCAGCTCAGACAGGAACACCGGGGAGCTGTTTTTT	CASSSDRNTGELFF
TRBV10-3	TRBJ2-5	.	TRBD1	TGTGCCATCAGTGATCCGGGACAGGCTAGCGAGACCCAGTACTTC	CAISDPGQASETQYF
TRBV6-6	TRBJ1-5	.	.	TGTGCCAGCAGCAGGGGAGATAATCAGCCCCAGCATTTT	CASSRGDNQPQHF
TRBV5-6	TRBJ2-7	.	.	TGTGCCAGCACCCCGGGTCGAGGTTCCTACGAGCAGTACTTC	CASTPGRGSYEQYF
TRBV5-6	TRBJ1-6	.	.	TGTGCCAGCAGCTTTGGCCAGGGTGGCTCACCCCTCCACTTT	CASSFGQGGSPLHF
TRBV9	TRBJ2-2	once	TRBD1	TGTGCCAGCAGCACCTCGACAGGGCCGCGAAGGACCGGGGAGCTGTTTTTT	CASSTSTGPRRTGELFF
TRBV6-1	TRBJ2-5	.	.	TGTGCCATCTCTGCAGGTTCCCAGTACTTC	CAISAGSQYF
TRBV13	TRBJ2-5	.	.	TGTGCCAGCAGCTTGAGGACAGATAATCGGGAGACCCAGTACTTC	CASSLRTDNRETQYF
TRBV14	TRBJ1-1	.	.	TGTGCCAGCAGCCAGGACTTTCTGGGGGAAGCTTTCTTT	CASSQDFLGEAFF
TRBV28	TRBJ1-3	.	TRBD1	TGTGCCAGCAGTTTCTCAGGGGGCAGTGGAAACACCATATATTTT	CASSFSGGSGNTIYF
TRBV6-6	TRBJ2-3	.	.	TGTGCCAGCAGCCTGTGGGCAGGTCCGCAGGATACGCAGTATTTT	CASSLWAGPQDTQYF